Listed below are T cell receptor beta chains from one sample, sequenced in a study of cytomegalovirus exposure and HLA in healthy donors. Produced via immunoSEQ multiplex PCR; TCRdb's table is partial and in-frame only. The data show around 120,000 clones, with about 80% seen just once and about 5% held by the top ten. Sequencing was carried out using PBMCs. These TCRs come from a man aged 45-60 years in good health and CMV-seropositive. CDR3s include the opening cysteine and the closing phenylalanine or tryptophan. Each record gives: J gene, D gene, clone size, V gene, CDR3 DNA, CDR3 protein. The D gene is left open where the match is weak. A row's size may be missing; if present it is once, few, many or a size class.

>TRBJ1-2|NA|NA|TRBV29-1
TGCAGCGTTGAAGCCAGGATAAACTATGGCTACACCTTC
CSVEARINYGYTF
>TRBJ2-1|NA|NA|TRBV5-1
TGCGCCAGCAGCTTGGACACCGACAATGAGCAGTTCTTC
CASSLDTDNEQFF
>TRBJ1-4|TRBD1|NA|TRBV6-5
TGTGCCAGCAGTCTCGGGACAGGGTTAAGGGAAAAACTGTTTTTT
CASSLGTGLREKLFF
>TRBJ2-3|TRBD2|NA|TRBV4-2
TGTGCCAGCAGCCAAAATCCGGGACTAGCGGGGGCCACAGATACGCAGTATTTT
CASSQNPGLAGATDTQYF
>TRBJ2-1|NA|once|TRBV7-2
TGTGCCAGCAGCTTACCATCCGCGATCGGGACTCCTAATGAGCAGTTCTTC
CASSLPSAIGTPNEQFF
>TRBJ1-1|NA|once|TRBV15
TGTGCCACCAGCATCAGTAAGAACACTGAAGCTTTCTTT
CATSISKNTEAFF
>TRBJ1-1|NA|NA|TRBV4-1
TGCGCCAGCAGCCAAGACCCAGTTATGAACACTGAAGCTTTCTTT
CASSQDPVMNTEAFF
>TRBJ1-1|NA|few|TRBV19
TGTGCCAGTAGTGCCACGGGTGGGAGCACTGAAGCTTTCTTT
CASSATGGSTEAFF
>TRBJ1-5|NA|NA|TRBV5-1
TGCGCCAGCAGCGTGGAGGGGGGGGAACGACAGCCCCAGCATTTT
CASSVEGGERQPQHF
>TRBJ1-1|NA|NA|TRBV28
TGTGCCAGCAGTTTGGGGGGGCTGGGAGCTTTCTTT
CASSLGGLGAFF
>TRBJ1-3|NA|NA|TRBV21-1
TGTGCCATCGCCACCCAGGGTGGTGGAAACACCATATATTTT
CAIATQGGGNTIYF
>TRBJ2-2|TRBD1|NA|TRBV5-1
TGCGCCAGCAGCTCGGGACAGGGGGACGGGGAGCTGTTTTTT
CASSSGQGDGELFF
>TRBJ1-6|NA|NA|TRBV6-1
TGTGCCAGCAGTGGGGGCGCGGATGGGAATTCACCCCTCCACTTT
CASSGGADGNSPLHF
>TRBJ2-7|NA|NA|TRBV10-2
TGCGCCAGCAGTGAGGGTGGCAGGGTGGGTTCCTACGAGCAGTACTTC
CASSEGGRVGSYEQYF
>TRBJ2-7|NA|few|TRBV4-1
TGCGCCAGCAGCCAAGAGCTGGCTAGCGCCAAGGGGTACGAGCAGTACTTC
CASSQELASAKGYEQYF
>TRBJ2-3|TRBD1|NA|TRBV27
TGTGCCACTAAGACAGGGCATAGCACAGATACGCAGTATTTT
CATKTGHSTDTQYF
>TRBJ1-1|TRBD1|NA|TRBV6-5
TGTGCCAGCAGTTCCCTGGACAGGTCCCCTGAAGCTTTCTTT
CASSSLDRSPEAFF
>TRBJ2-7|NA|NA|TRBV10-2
TGCGCCAGCGCCGGGCAGGGCAGGGGCGAGCAGTACTTC
CASAGQGRGEQYF
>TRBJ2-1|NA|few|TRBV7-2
TGTGCCAGCAGCTTGGCAGAAAACTCCTACAATGAGCAGTTCTTC
CASSLAENSYNEQFF
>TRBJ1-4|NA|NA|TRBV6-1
TGTGCCAGCAGTGTAGCGGGGCCATTTAATGAAAAACTGTTTTTT
CASSVAGPFNEKLFF